This is a list of T cell receptor beta chains from one sample in a study of PD-1 blockade in classical Hodgkin lymphoma. The data were produced by immunoSEQ multiplex PCR, yet TCRdb's version contains in-frame clones alone and is incomplete. The sample shows some 95,000 clones, roughly nine tenths of them seen only once. This sample comprised peripheral blood mononuclear cells (PBMCs), obtained before the fourth cycle of nivolumab. The receptor set was obtained from a human donor with classical Hodgkin lymphoma. The CDR3 runs from the conserved cysteine through the conserved F or W. Fields, in order: CDR3 DNA, CDR3 protein, V gene, clone size, J gene, D gene. The D gene is left open where the match is weak. Some rows have no size entry. The others give once, few or many, or a class for an expanded clone.

TGTGCCAGCAGCGTAGACGCGGGGGCGCCTAATTCACCCCTCCACTTT	CASSVDAGAPNSPLHF	TRBV9	-	TRBJ1-6	-
TGCGCCAGCAGCTTGTTGACTAGCGGGGGCGAGCAGTACTTC	CASSLLTSGGEQYF	TRBV5-1	once	TRBJ2-7	TRBD2
TGTGCCAGCAGCCCCTACAGTGGAAACACCATATATTTT	CASSPYSGNTIYF	TRBV11-2	-	TRBJ1-3	-
TGTGCCAGCAGCCCGCAACAGGGAATCCAAGAGACCCAGTACTTC	CASSPQQGIQETQYF	TRBV11-2	-	TRBJ2-5	-
TGTGCCAGTAGTGCCCGGACTGGTGAAGAGACCCAGTACTTC	CASSARTGEETQYF	TRBV19	-	TRBJ2-5	-
TGTGCCAGCAGTGGAAGGGGCGATCAGCCCCAGCATTTT	CASSGRGDQPQHF	TRBV6-1	-	TRBJ1-5	-
TGTGCCAGCAGTGAAGCGGACGAAAAACTGTTTTTT	CASSEADEKLFF	TRBV2	-	TRBJ1-4	-
TGTGCCAGCAGAGTAGGTTTAGCGGGGGGCGAGCAGTACTTC	CASRVGLAGGEQYF	TRBV2	-	TRBJ2-7	TRBD2
TGCAGCGTTGTAGGGAGGATGAACACTGAAGCTTTCTTT	CSVVGRMNTEAFF	TRBV29-1	-	TRBJ1-1	-
TGTGCCAGCAGCGCGCCGGGACAGTATAATTCACCCCTCCACTTT	CASSAPGQYNSPLHF	TRBV7-8	-	TRBJ1-6	TRBD1
TGTGCCAGCAGTAAACGAAGGGCAGATACGCAGTATTTT	CASSKRRADTQYF	TRBV2	-	TRBJ2-3	-
TGTGCCAGTAGTACCCCGTTTCTGGGTGGCACTGAAGCTTTCTTT	CASSTPFLGGTEAFF	TRBV19	-	TRBJ1-1	-
TGTGCCAGCAGCTCCTTATTCGGGGGAACCACAGATACGCAGTATTTT	CASSSLFGGTTDTQYF	TRBV7-2	once	TRBJ2-3	-
TGTGCCAGCAGCTTAGATGGGACCCCGGGGGACTACGAGCAGTACTTC	CASSLDGTPGDYEQYF	TRBV7-2	-	TRBJ2-7	-
TGTGCCAGCAGTTACTCGTCTGGACAGGGGATGGAGACCCAGTACTTC	CASSYSSGQGMETQYF	TRBV6-5	once	TRBJ2-5	TRBD1